A selection of T cell receptor beta chains follows, all from one sample in a study of blood T cell repertoires in COVID-19. TCRdb keeps only in-frame clones here, not all; method: immunoSEQ multiplex PCR. The table has 85,000 to 130,000 clones, roughly four fifths seen once. Input material: peripheral blood. The receptor set was obtained from an elderly woman with active or convalescent COVID-19. The CDR3 runs from the conserved cysteine through the conserved F or W. The D gene is left open where the match is weak. Rows may omit the clone size; those that give it use once, few, many or a size class.

TRBV24-1	NA	once	TRBJ1-5	TGTGCCACCAGTGATCCGACCGACGGGGGAAATCAGCCCCAGCATTTT	CATSDPTDGGNQPQHF
TRBV10-3	NA	NA	TRBJ1-6	TGTGCCATCAGTGAGACAGGGCGTAAGTCACCCCTCCACTTT	CAISETGRKSPLHF
TRBV3-1/TRBV3-2	TRBD2	NA	TRBJ2-5	TGTGCCAGCAGCCCGGGACTAGGGTCCCCCACACAAGAGACCCAGTACTTC	CASSPGLGSPTQETQYF
TRBV30	TRBD1	NA	TRBJ1-6	TGTGCCTGGACACCCGGGGTACAGGGGATTAATTCACCCCTCCACTTT	CAWTPGVQGINSPLHF
TRBV19	TRBD1	NA	TRBJ1-1	TGTGCCAGTAGTCTCACCGGACAGGGACACTCAATTGTTGAAGCTTTCTTT	CASSLTGQGHSIVEAFF
TRBV6-4	TRBD1	NA	TRBJ1-2	TGTGCCAGCAGTGACTCGCGGACAGGGGACCTGCTTGGCTACACCTTC	CASSDSRTGDLLGYTF
TRBV5-6	TRBD2	NA	TRBJ2-5	TGTGCCAGCAGCTGGGGACTAGAGTCAGATGAGTACTTC	CASSWGLESDEYF
TRBV2	TRBD1	once	TRBJ1-5	TGTGCCAGCAACCCGGGACAGAGTCAGCCCCAGCATTTT	CASNPGQSQPQHF
TRBV19	NA	NA	TRBJ2-2	TGTGCCAGTAGTATTTTCCCACAATCGAACACCGGGGAGCTGTTTTTT	CASSIFPQSNTGELFF
TRBV5-6	NA	NA	TRBJ1-5	TGTGCCAGCAGCTTGGGTCAGGGGACTAGGTACCCCCAGCATTTT	CASSLGQGTRYPQHF
TRBV19	NA	NA	TRBJ2-2	TGTGCCAGTACCCCGACAAGGGGTTCCGGGGAGCTGTTTTTT	CASTPTRGSGELFF
TRBV2	NA	NA	TRBJ1-5	TGTGCCAGCCGGATACAGGGCTCCCTAAGCAATCAGCCCCAGCATTTT	CASRIQGSLSNQPQHF
TRBV14	NA	NA	TRBJ1-3	TGTGCCAGCAGCCCTAGAGTCTGGAACACCATATATTTT	CASSPRVWNTIYF
TRBV5-5	NA	NA	TRBJ2-3	TGTGCCAGCAGCTTTTGGACAGCCGTGGCAGATACGCAGTATTTT	CASSFWTAVADTQYF
TRBV19	TRBD1	NA	TRBJ2-6	TGTGCCAGTAACAGACAGGGAAGTAAATCTGGGGCCAACGTCCTGACTTTC	CASNRQGSKSGANVLTF
TRBV6-1	TRBD1	NA	TRBJ1-2	TGTGCCAGCAGTGAAGGACAGGGGAGGGTCTATGGCTACACCTTC	CASSEGQGRVYGYTF
TRBV19	NA	many	TRBJ1-2	TGTGCCAGTAGCGACTTGGGGGGGAACTATGGCTACACCTTC	CASSDLGGNYGYTF
TRBV19	NA	few	TRBJ1-3	TGTGCCAGTAGACTACACTCTGGAAACACCATATATTTT	CASRLHSGNTIYF
TRBV27	NA	NA	TRBJ1-6	TGTGCCAGCAGTCCAGGGACTGAGAATTCACCCCTCCACTTT	CASSPGTENSPLHF
TRBV2	NA	NA	TRBJ1-1	TGTGCCAGCAGCAAGGGGGAGGGGACTGAAGCTTTCTTT	CASSKGEGTEAFF
TRBV14	TRBD1	NA	TRBJ2-1	TGTGCCAGCAGCCTTAGACAGGGTCTGTACAATGAGCAGTTCTTC	CASSLRQGLYNEQFF
TRBV11-1	TRBD1	once	TRBJ2-7	TGTGCCAGCAGGAGGGGGACAGCCGGGACCTCCTACGAGCAGTACTTC	CASRRGTAGTSYEQYF
TRBV30	NA	NA	TRBJ2-7	TGTGCCTGGAGCGGGGGACTGGGGGAGCAGTACTTC	CAWSGGLGEQYF
TRBV7-2	TRBD2	once	TRBJ2-3	TGTGCCAGCAGCGGGCCGGGACTAGCGGCTGTAGATACGCAGTATTTT	CASSGPGLAAVDTQYF